The 12 T cell receptor beta chains presented below share a single source sample, sequenced in a study of blood T cell repertoires in COVID-19. The table came from immunoSEQ multiplex PCR; TCRdb's copy has only in-frame clones and leaves some out. Here the sample spans roughly 200,000 clones, just under 80% being singletons. Source material: peripheral blood. The source of these receptors is a woman older than 75 with active or convalescent COVID-19.

The chain employs TRBV30 and TRBJ2-5, with a tentative D call TRBD1 (5 bases). The CDR3 spans 14 residues. Trimming took off 3 bases at V and 2 bases at J, with 13 bases between the two ends. Per the germline V gene, CDR1 is GTSNPN and CDR2 is SVGIG (reference sequence). The CDR3 nucleotides read TGTGCCTGGAGCCCTCTAGGGGCGCAAGAGACCCAGTACTTC. Amino acid sequence: CAWSPLGAQETQYF.

CDR3 sequence: CASSINVAGGRDTQYF. As DNA, the CDR3 is TGTGCCAGTAGTATAAATGTGGCAGGGGGTCGAGATACGCAGTATTTT. The chain has TRBV19 and TRBJ2-3, with 7 bases matching TRBD1. Germline lookup yields CDR1 LNHDA and CDR2 SQIVND (reference sequence). The ends lost 2 bases at V and 5 bases at J; junction bases unmatched: 10. The CDR3 length is 16 residues. Using reference TRBV19 and TRBJ2-3 for the parts outside the CDR3, the full variable domain is DGGITQSPKYLFRKEGQNVTLSCEQNLNHDAMYWYRQDPGQGLRLIYYSQIVNDFQKGDIAEGYSVSREKKESFPLTVTSAQKNPTAFYLCASSINVAGGRDTQYFGPGTRLTVL.

The rearrangement joins TRBV7-2 to TRBJ2-3, with TRBD2 matching 10 bases. Per germline, CDR1 SGHTA and CDR2 FQGNSA. V was clipped by 0 bases and J by 5 bases; unmatched bases: 2. The CDR3 length is 15 residues. Here the CDR3 reads CASSLASSGGDTQYF. In DNA form, the CDR3 reads TGTGCCAGCAGCTTAGCGTCTAGCGGGGGAGATACGCAGTATTTT.

This chain connects TRBV5-5 to TRBJ1-2; D is possibly TRBD1 (5 bases). The CDR3 is 18 amino acids. V was trimmed by 4 bases and J by 5 bases, leaving 27 bases between them. Germline-derived CDR1 and CDR2 are SGHKS and YYEKEE (reference sequence). Here the CDR3 reads CASSPSPPGVQGRYGYTF. DNA of the CDR3: TGTGCCAGCAGCCCCTCCCCCCCGGGGGTCCAGGGCCGGTATGGCTACACCTTC. The whole variable domain, remainder taken from reference TRBV5-5 and TRBJ1-2, is DAGVTQSPTHLIKTRGQQVTLRCSPISGHKSVSWYQQVLGQGPQFIFQYYEKEERGRGNFPDRFSARQFPNYSSELNVNALLLGDSALYLCASSPSPPGVQGRYGYTFGSGTRLTVV.

The V and J genes are TRBV2 and TRBJ1-2, with 11 bases lining up with TRBD1. J lost 8 bases, V lost 5 bases, and 7 bases had no gene match. CDR1 is SNHLY, CDR2 FYNNEI, per germline. This CDR3 spans 14 amino acids. CDR3 loop: CASSKDRGLWGYTF. The CDR3, as DNA: TGTGCCAGCAGTAAGGACAGGGGGCTATGGGGCTACACCTTC.

The rearrangement uses TRBV7-9 and TRBJ1-4, with 7 bases fitting TRBD1. Germline V gives CDR1 SEHNR, CDR2 FQNEAQ (reference sequence). The CDR3 has 15 residues. The J segment lost 8 bases and the V segment lost 4 bases, leaving 10 bases of the junction unmatched. CDR3 in DNA: TGTGCCAGCAGCTCGAGCCGCGGGACAGCAGAAAAACTGTTTTTT. As protein: CASSSSRGTAEKLFF. Complete variable domain (other parts from reference TRBV7-9 and TRBJ1-4): DTGVSQNPRHKITKRGQNVTFRCDPISEHNRLYWYRQTLGQGPEFLTYFQNEAQLEKSRLLSDRFSAERPKGSFSTLEIQRTEQGDSAMYLCASSSSRGTAEKLFFGSGTQLSVL.

The chain recombines TRBV3-1 (or the pseudogene TRBV3-2) with TRBJ1-1, with D possibly TRBD1 on 6 matching bases. V lost 2 bases and J 1 base, leaving 11 bases between the germline ends. This CDR3 is built from 15 residues. The germline V gene encodes CDR1 LGHDT and CDR2 YNNKEL (reference sequence). CDR3 DNA sequence: TGTGCCAGCAGCCAATCCCTGACAGGGAACACTGAAGCTTTCTTT. Protein product: CASSQSLTGNTEAFF.

The sample holds one count of this clone. The CDR3: CASSQRDFLYGYTF. The CDR3 DNA is TGTGCCAGCAGCCAACGGGACTTTTTATATGGCTACACCTTC. The gene calls are TRBV14 and TRBJ1-2; perhaps TRBD1 as D (5 bases). Between the trimmed V and J ends, which lost 2 bases and 5 bases, there was a span of 12 bases. The germline CDR1 and CDR2 sequences are SGHDN and FVKESK. The CDR3 contains 14 residues. Filled out from reference TRBV14 and TRBJ1-2, the complete variable domain reads EAGVTQFPSHSVIEKGQTVTLRCDPISGHDNLYWYRRVMGKEIKFLLHFVKESKQDESGMPNNRFLAERTGGTYSTLKVQPAELEDSGVYFCASSQRDFLYGYTFGSGTRLTVV.

The V call is TRBV2, the J call TRBJ1-5; TRBD1 matches at 7 bases. The CDR3 has 14 amino acids. CDR1 is SNHLY, CDR2 FYNNEI, per germline. The CDR3 loop is CATARQGSNQPQHF. In nucleotides, the CDR3 is TGTGCGACGGCGAGACAGGGAAGCAATCAGCCCCAGCATTTT.

The V and J genes are TRBV28 and TRBJ1-2, with D perhaps matching TRBD1 (6 bases). Germline CDR1 reads MDHEN; CDR2 reads SYDVKM. V was clipped by 5 bases and J by 4 bases, with 14 bases between them. The CDR3 is 14 amino acids. The CDR3 coding sequence is TGTGCCAGCAGTCAGACAGGAGAATTCTATGGCTACACCTTC. Amino acids: CASSQTGEFYGYTF.

This clone came up once. In DNA, the CDR3 is TGTGCCAGCAGCTTACCGGGGAGAGAGACTGAAGCTTTCTTT. This codes for CASSLPGRETEAFF. The V gene is TRBV7-2, the J gene TRBJ1-1; D uncertain. The CDR3 covers 14 residues. Germline lookup yields CDR1 SGHTA and CDR2 FQGNSA. Trimming took off 2 bases at V and 5 bases at J, with 12 bases between the two ends.

The chain joins TRBV2 to TRBJ2-3; D gene unclear. The CDR3 runs to 12 residues. V was cut by 5 bases and J by 0 bases, with 3 bases left in between. Germline V gene sequence: CDR1 SNHLY, CDR2 FYNNEI. Here the CDR3 DNA reads TGTGCCAGCAGTCTCAGCACAGATACGCAGTATTTT. It encodes CASSLSTDTQYF.